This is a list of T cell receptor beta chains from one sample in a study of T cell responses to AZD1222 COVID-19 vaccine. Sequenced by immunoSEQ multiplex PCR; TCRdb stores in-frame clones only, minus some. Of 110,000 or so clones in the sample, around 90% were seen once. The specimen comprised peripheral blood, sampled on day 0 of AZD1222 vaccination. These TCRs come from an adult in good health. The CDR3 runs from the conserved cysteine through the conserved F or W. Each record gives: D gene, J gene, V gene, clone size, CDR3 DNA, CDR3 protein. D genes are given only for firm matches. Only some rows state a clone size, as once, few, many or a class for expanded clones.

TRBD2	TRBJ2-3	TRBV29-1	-	TGCAGCGTGGAGCTAGCGGGGTTCACAGATACGCAGTATTTT	CSVELAGFTDTQYF
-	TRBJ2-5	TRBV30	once	TGTGCCTGGACCCCGACACGAACGAAAGAGACCCAGTACTTC	CAWTPTRTKETQYF
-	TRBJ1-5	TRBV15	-	TGTGCCACCAGCAGAGGGGGGGAGGATCAGCCCCAGCATTTT	CATSRGGEDQPQHF
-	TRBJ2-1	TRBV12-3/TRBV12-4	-	TGTGCCAGCAGTTTAGCAGGGAGAGATGAGCAGTTCTTC	CASSLAGRDEQFF
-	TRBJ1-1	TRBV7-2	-	TGTGCCAGCAGCCCAGGGGCGGCCAACACTGAAGCTTTCTTT	CASSPGAANTEAFF
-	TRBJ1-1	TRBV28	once	TGTGCCAGCAGTTTTACAGGGATGAACACTGAAGCTTTCTTT	CASSFTGMNTEAFF
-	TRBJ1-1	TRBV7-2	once	TGTGCCAGCAGCTTAAGCCAGAGTACTGAAGCTTTCTTT	CASSLSQSTEAFF
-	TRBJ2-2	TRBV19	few	TGTGCCAGTAGTATAGGCCCGGGTAACACCGGGGAGCTGTTTTTT	CASSIGPGNTGELFF
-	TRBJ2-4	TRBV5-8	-	TGTGCCAGCAGCTGGAGGGGCACCAAAAACATTCAGTACTTC	CASSWRGTKNIQYF
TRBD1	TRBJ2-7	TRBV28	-	TGTGCCAGCAGTTTAGGGGACAGGACCTACGAGCAGTACTTC	CASSLGDRTYEQYF
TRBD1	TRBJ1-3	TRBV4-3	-	TGCGCCAGCAGCCAAGAAAAGGGGACAGGGAACACCATATATTTT	CASSQEKGTGNTIYF
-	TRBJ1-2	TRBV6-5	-	TGTGCCAGCAGTTACTCGTGGGAGGGTAACTATGGCTACACCTTC	CASSYSWEGNYGYTF
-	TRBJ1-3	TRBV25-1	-	TGTGCCAGCAGCGAGCCCGGAAACACCATATATTTT	CASSEPGNTIYF